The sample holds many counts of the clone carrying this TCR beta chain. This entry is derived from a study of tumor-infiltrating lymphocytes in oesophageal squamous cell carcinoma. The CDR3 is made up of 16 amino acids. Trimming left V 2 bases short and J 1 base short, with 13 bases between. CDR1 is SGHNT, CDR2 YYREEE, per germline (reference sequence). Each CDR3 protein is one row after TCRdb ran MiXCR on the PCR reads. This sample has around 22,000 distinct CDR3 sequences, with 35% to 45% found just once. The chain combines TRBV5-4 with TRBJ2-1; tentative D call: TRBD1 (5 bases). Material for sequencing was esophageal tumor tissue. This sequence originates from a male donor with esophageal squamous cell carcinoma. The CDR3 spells CASSFGQTVSYNEQFF. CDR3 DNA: TGTGCCAGCAGCTTCGGGCAGACAGTTTCCTACAATGAGCAGTTCTTC.